This T cell receptor (beta chain) came from a study of cytomegalovirus exposure and HLA in healthy donors. PCR used 60 Vbeta primers and 13 Jbeta primers. The assay was immunoSEQ multiplex PCR, and TCRdb's table has in-frame clones only and misses some. The profile covers about 150,000 clones, with roughly 85% appearing a single time and roughly 2.4% taken by the ten largest. From germline, CDR1 is SGHNT and CDR2 YENEEA. The CDR3 totals 13 residues. The chain carries TRBV11-3 and TRBJ2-5; TRBD1 might be the D (5 bases). The J call may be wrong; the DNA end is better matched by TRBJ2-7. The receptor was isolated from a woman between 18 and 29 years old in good health and CMV-seronegative. Sequencing used PBMCs. CDR3 bases: TGTGCCAGCAGCTTACAGGGCTCCTACGAGCAGTACTTC. Protein product: CASSLQGSYEQYF.